This T cell receptor (beta chain) is from a study of cytomegalovirus exposure and HLA in healthy donors (dated by TCRdb to the late 2010s). With regard to the full study: In an earlier analysis of around 540 of the donors, about 270 Gb of sequence data and 117 million unique TCR beta sequences from about 190 million T cells were reported. Roughly 300 gigabases of sequencing data and approximately 93 million unique TCR sequences were included in an early release covering roughly 600 HLA-typed donors. Of the 300 to 500 genotyped donors, 81% were placed in the genetic ancestry cluster associated with self-reported Caucasian donors. The study was designed to test whether signatures of past pathogen exposure could be identified by cataloging public T cell receptors. The study used immunosequencing to profile the T cell repertoires of 666 subjects and linked those repertoires to cytomegalovirus serostatus. Along with the approximately 600-subject first cohort, a separate validation cohort of roughly 110 different subjects was used. The study combined high-throughput TCR immunosequencing, statistical association of individual TCRs with disease status, and machine learning to predict cytomegalovirus infection status. To study patterns of TCR occurrence, a later analysis re-analyzed previously published TCR beta repertoires from several hundred donors and added high-resolution HLA genotyping. Rather than using new phenotypic data, the later analysis identified candidate immune exposures from TCR beta sequences and from how often those sequences occurred across donors. To decide whether each TCR beta V gene segment behaved as functional or pseudogenic, an earlier analysis of over 500 of the donors relied on high-throughput TCR beta sequencing. Donor age, sex, ethnicity and CMV serostatus were compiled together with the repertoire data. A later genetic analysis used genome-wide SNP genotypes for about 55% of the 666 donors, treating that subset as a discovery cohort. All discovery cohort repertoires had been generated on a single sequencing platform. HLA typing covered class I and class II loci at four-digit resolution. Typing coverage varied by locus: roughly 620-630 donors for A, B, C, DRB1 and DQB1; approximately 500 for DQA1; nearly 610 for DPA1; around 450 for DPB1. Four to six DR-DQ haplotypes were handled as single units for association and clustering, since linkage in the cohort was strong. Among 300 to 500 genotyped donors of the cohort, an average of roughly 230,000 unique TCR beta nucleotide sequences was sequenced per donor, of which about 19% were non-productive.

CDR1 ENHRY and CDR2 SYGVKD are derived from the germline V gene. The junction shows trimming of 4 bases on V and 6 bases on J, plus 20 bases between the germline ends. The CDR3 sequence holds 16 residues, the cysteine and phenylalanine included. Only the CDR3 part of the read is kept: 48 bases, read in frame from the first base. A note on this clone: The antigen this receptor binds is unknown. Qualities for individual bases were not recorded, and no much larger clone is one base off.

The library was made by the immunoSEQ multiplex PCR assay. For the multiplex PCR, a mixture combining 60 forward primers for TCR Vbeta segments and 13 reverse primers for TCR Jbeta segments was used. The CDR3 region of rearranged TCR beta genes was amplified from genomic DNA by a multiplex PCR assay. On the Illumina HiSeq System, the amplified TCR beta libraries were sequenced as 87-base-pair reads. As for the original processing: A later analysis counted 65 million to 90 million unique TCR beta chains across the 666 repertoires, and 9.5 million to 11 million of these chains were shared by at least two donors. Raw reads were error-corrected and collapsed into unique sequences by a nearest-neighbor algorithm in which closely related sequences were merged to remove PCR and sequencing errors. CDR3 sequences were aligned to IMGT reference sequences to assign V, D and J gene segments. For a sequence to be retained, at least a six-nucleotide match to both a V gene segment and a J gene segment was required. Rearrangements were called productive when the CDR3 lacked stop codons and stayed in frame with V and J; all others were non-productive. Following IMGT convention, CDR3 was defined as the stretch from the second conserved V-encoded cysteine up to the conserved J-encoded phenylalanine. Sequences without an unambiguous match to a single V gene segment were excluded from the earlier analysis of 450 to 750 of the donors. An earlier analysis of around 600 of the donors classified V segments as functional when productive rearrangements were above 56.7% and as segregating when the standard deviation between donors was above 5%. A statistical classification framework was developed to diagnose cytomegalovirus status using the catalog of TCR beta chain sequences. V and J gene assignment, in a later analysis, came from comparing TCR nucleotide sequences with IMGT/GENE-DB human TR gene sequences. In a later analysis, CDR3 sequences and most-parsimonious VDJ recombination scenarios were assigned using the TCRdist pipeline. A later analysis defined each TCR beta chain by its CDR3 amino acid sequence plus V-gene family, and excluded reads lacking a unique V-gene family. In a later analysis, approximately 640 highly shared, low-generation-probability nucleotide sequences were removed to address suspected cross-contamination and a sequencing artifact. For each public chain, a later analysis derived a clonal expansion index from normalized ranks of inferred template counts within each repertoire. In a later analysis, generation probabilities were computed using a VDJ recombination model fitted to out-of-frame rearrangements, and the results were checked against IGoR. In a later analysis, TCR-TCR, TCR-HLA and TCR-CMV co-occurrence was scored with hypergeometric tests, and a repertoire-size bias correction was applied to TCR pairs. To estimate false discovery rates, a later analysis permuted the HLA or CMV assignments 20 times. In a later analysis, co-occurring TCRs were grouped with DBSCAN, and TCRdist sequence similarity was added when clustering was performed within HLA-allele-positive subsets. Repertoires with fewer than 30,000 or more than 120,000 public chains, plus five repertoires with anomalous nucleotide sharing, were excluded from co-occurrence clustering. The table was pulled from immuneACCESS by TCRdb, which kept in-frame rearrangements only. Such tables lose some clones; where checked, under half of the loss comes from unresolved V genes, and the rest has no known cause. V, J and clone size are taken as reported in that table, and D and trimming were inferred from the DNA itself. This sample lists tens of thousands of clones; 60% to 80% were detected once. 7% to 7.5% of the sample is held by the ten biggest clonotypes.

What the study reported, not specific to this receptor: The study listed around 160 TCR beta chains as associated with cytomegalovirus. A further reported finding was that TCR beta sequences accurately predicted the HLA-A and HLA-B alleles for most subjects in the first cohort. In vitro tests confirmed that a few of the cytomegalovirus-associated TCR beta chains recognize cytomegalovirus antigens. Correlated functional status among segregating V segments might reflect linkage disequilibrium, but an unknown experimental factor could not be ruled out. Only TCR beta chains were sequenced in this cohort, and the absence of alpha or paired-chain data limited detectable features. A later analysis reported that several top co-occurrence clusters appeared linked to parvovirus B19, influenza, CMV and Epstein-Barr virus. Because counts were too low, around 17 rarely observed V segments, including chromosome 9 orphons, were left out of the earlier analysis of 587 of the donors. A later genetic analysis associated a missense DCLRE1C variant with V-gene and J-gene trimming of TCR beta chains, and an independent cohort replicated the association. Compared with equally common non-associated chains, HLA-associated TCR beta chains in a later analysis were more clonally expanded and had lower generation probabilities. According to the authors, the approach could potentially be generalized to other disease states and immunological phenotypes. Roughly uniform sequencing depth across donors was assumed in presence/absence analyses, although this assumption may not hold. Strong co-occurrence of HLA alleles, especially DR and DQ, made assigning TCR associations to individual alleles difficult. In a later analysis, some 18,000 TCR beta sequences were associated with specific HLA alleles at a false discovery rate of 0.05. For the cohort, immune exposure information was limited to CMV serostatus. According to a later analysis, most CMV-associated TCR beta chains appeared to be HLA-restricted, and the HLA associations seemed to be driven largely by CMV exposure. The classifier was reported to diagnose cytomegalovirus status with high specificity and sensitivity in both the original cohort and the validation cohort. Because some donors lacked HLA typing at each locus, the association tests relied only on the typed subset. The sequencing pipeline was judged likely to have produced a cluster of highly shared sequence variants as a technical artifact. An earlier analysis of 587 of the donors showed that most TCR beta V segments appeared in productive rearrangements either about 90% or about 30% of the time, which broadly matched IMGT annotations. In a later genetic analysis, fewer N-insertions in productive TCRs were reported among donors in an Asian-associated ancestry cluster than the roughly 710-donor mean. A later analysis found that TCR association rates varied across HLA loci, with DRB1 alleles showing the most associated TCRs and HLA-C alleles the fewest. Because the 87-base-pair reads could not distinguish some IMGT-functional V segments, including TRBV6-2 and TRBV6-3, those segments were excluded. While some public TCRs were present in many individuals, most TCR sequences turned up only very rarely across donors.

The cohort comprised around 700 healthy bone marrow donors. At the time of sampling, every cohort member was nominally healthy, though immune exposures that went unrecorded were likely present. The donor tested CMV seronegative and was one of the 352 seronegative cohort members. Each donor provided a peripheral blood sample, and peripheral blood mononuclear cells were used for TCR beta sequencing. Genomic DNA extraction from the blood cell samples was performed with the Qiagen DNeasy Blood Extraction Kit. The source of this sequence is a woman aged 40 to 55 in good health and CMV-seronegative. In this chain, TRBV10-3 is recombined with TRBJ2-3; a tentative D call is TRBD2 (6 bases match). The sequencing sample was made of PBMCs. The CDR3 region has the sequence CAISGNRDSRGDTQYF. The base sequence is TGTGCCATCAGTGGAAACCGGGACTCCCGAGGGGATACGCAGTATTTT.